The 7 T cell receptor beta chains in this list originate from one sample, sequenced in a study of shared clonotypes between healthy human individuals. The data were produced by immunoSEQ multiplex PCR, yet TCRdb's version contains in-frame clones alone and is incomplete. This table has roughly 1,000,000 clones, approximately 80% appearing once. The specimen was memory CD4+ T cells from PBMCs. Regarding subset: CD45RA-negative fraction. The receptors here all came from a man aged 18 to 30 in good health. Some clones in this sample may be carry-over from other donors' samples.

This sequence joins TRBV29-1 and TRBJ2-1; 7 nucleotides agree with TRBD1. The CDR3 loop spans 17 amino acids. Germline trimming cut 6 bases from V and 3 bases from J; bases unmatched to any gene: 17. Germline CDR1 SQVTM, CDR2 ANQGSEA. The CDR3 here is CSVPHRDRPSGYNEQFF. CDR3 DNA: TGCAGCGTCCCCCACCGGGACAGACCTTCGGGCTACAATGAGCAGTTCTTC.

The J gene is TRBJ2-5, the V gene TRBV5-1; D uncertain. The CDR3 consists of 15 residues. V was cut by 0 bases and J by 2 bases, with 11 bases left in between. CDR1 and CDR2 from the germline V gene are SGHRS and YFSETQ. The chain's CDR3 is CASSLAMAIQETQYF. The CDR3, as DNA: TGCGCCAGCAGCTTGGCCATGGCTATACAAGAGACCCAGTACTTC. The whole variable domain, filled in from reference TRBV5-1 and TRBJ2-5, reads KAGVTQTPRYLIKTRGQQVTLSCSPISGHRSVSWYQQTPGQGLQFLFEYFSETQRNKGNFPGRFSGRQFSNSRSEMNVSTLELGDSALYLCASSLAMAIQETQYFGPGTRLLVL.

This chain joins TRBV6-5 and TRBJ1-2, with 7 bases fitting TRBD1. V shed 4 bases, J shed 4 bases, and the junction held 6 bases outside the gene matches. Germline V gene sequence: CDR1 MNHEY, CDR2 SVGAGI. The CDR3 contains 14 residues. The CDR3 sequence: CASSSPYRGYGYTF. CDR3 nucleotides: TGTGCCAGCAGTTCCCCGTACAGGGGCTATGGCTACACCTTC.

This clone was seen a few times. The CDR3 spells CASSLPTVLSGNTIYF. The CDR3 region has the DNA TGTGCCAGCAGTCTTCCGACAGTACTCTCTGGAAACACCATATATTTT. The rearrangement uses TRBV28 and TRBJ1-3; possible D gene TRBD1, 5 bases. The CDR3 length is 16 residues. V was shortened by 5 bases and J by 0 bases, with 14 bases between the two germline ends. Germline loops: CDR1 MDHEN, CDR2 SYDVKM.

V and J are TRBV19 and TRBJ1-1; 9 bases map to TRBD1. Germline-derived CDR1 and CDR2 are LNHDA and SQIVND (reference sequence). J gave up 4 bases and V 2 bases, and 2 bases lay outside the gene matches. The length of the CDR3 is 14 residues. Written as DNA, the CDR3 is TGTGCCAGTAGTATAACAGGGGGCGTCACTGAAGCTTTCTTT. Encoded protein: CASSITGGVTEAFF.

The chain is built from TRBV28 and TRBJ1-5, with no clear D. CDR3 length: 12 residues. Trimming took 10 bases from V and 1 from J, leaving 8 bases between them. Germline V lookup: CDR1 MDHEN, CDR2 SYDVKM. The CDR3 nucleotides are TGTGCCACTCTACAGAGCAATCAGCCCCAGCATTTT. It translates to CATLQSNQPQHF.

The chain recombines TRBV2 with TRBJ1-2; 7 bases fit TRBD1. J was trimmed by 4 bases and V by 4 bases; bases with no gene match: 6. The CDR3 covers 14 residues. Germline assignment: CDR1 SNHLY and CDR2 FYNNEI. CDR3 in amino acids: CASSVQGGAYGYTF. The DNA for the CDR3 is TGTGCCAGCAGTGTTCAGGGGGGAGCCTATGGCTACACCTTC.